The present T cell receptor beta chain was sequenced within a study of blood T cells in healthy people across ages. Findings and limits, study-wide: With naive T cell percentage, TCR beta diversity showed a strong correlation.

Concerning this clonotype: What it binds is unknown.

Peripheral blood, around 9.4 milliliters per donor, was collected. A second PCR of roughly 7 to 11 cycles used a sample-barcoded 5' primer and a J-beta primer mix. All cDNA molecules were each tagged by a template-switch adaptor with 12 random nucleotides. One entry per CDR3 protein results from TCRdb running MiXCR on the 5' RACE reads. Altogether roughly 1.5 million distinct CDR3 sequences are present, roughly 43% being singletons, with the ten largest covering approximately 4%. This CDR3 is 17 amino acids long. J was trimmed by 5 bases and V by 0 bases; bases with no gene match: 7. Germline CDR1 is MNHEY and CDR2 is SVGEGT.

The source material was blood. This TCR was recovered from a woman younger than 35 in good health. The chain joins TRBV6-2 or TRBV6-3 to TRBJ2-2; 9 bases align to TRBD2. The CDR3 sequence is CASSYSSGRIWTGELFF. The CDR3 region has the DNA TGTGCCAGCAGTTACTCTAGCGGGAGAATCTGGACCGGGGAGCTGTTTTTT.